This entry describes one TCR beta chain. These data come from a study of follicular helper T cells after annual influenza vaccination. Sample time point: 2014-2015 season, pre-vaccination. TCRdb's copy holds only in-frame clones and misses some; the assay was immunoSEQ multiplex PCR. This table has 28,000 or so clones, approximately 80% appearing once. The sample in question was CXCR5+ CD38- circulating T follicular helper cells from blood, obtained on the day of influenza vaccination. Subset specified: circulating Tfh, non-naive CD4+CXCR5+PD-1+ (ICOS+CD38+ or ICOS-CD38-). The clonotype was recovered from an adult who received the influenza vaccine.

The CDR3 here is CASRSTDRGETQYF. DNA for the CDR3: TGCGCCAGCAGGTCGACCGACAGGGGGGAGACCCAGTACTTC. The J gene is TRBJ2-5, the V gene TRBV5-1; TRBD1 matches 9 bases. V was pared by 5 bases and J by 5 bases, with 7 bases of the junction left unmatched. Germline V CDR1 and CDR2: SGHRS, YFSETQ. This CDR3 is built from 14 residues. The full variable domain, rest sourced from reference TRBV5-1 and TRBJ2-5, is KAGVTQTPRYLIKTRGQQVTLSCSPISGHRSVSWYQQTPGQGLQFLFEYFSETQRNKGNFPGRFSGRQFSNSRSEMNVSTLELGDSALYLCASRSTDRGETQYFGPGTRLLVL.